This TCR beta chain emerged from a study of blood T cell repertoires in COVID-19. Study-level background: COVID-19 samples from acute and convalescent phases originated in the United States, Italy and Spain.

This CDR3 has 15 amino acids. The junction had 4 bases not matched to a gene; V was cut back by 1 base and J by 5 bases. CDR1 is SGHTA and CDR2 is FQGNSA in the germline V gene. The method was immunoSEQ multiplex PCR; TCRdb's version includes in-frame clones alone and lacks a portion of them. Here the sample spans roughly 75,000 clones, 74% being singletons. The material sequenced was peripheral blood. The sequence derives from a human donor with acute or convalescent COVID-19. The donor label of this sample is uncertain. This rearrangement joins TRBV7-2 to TRBJ2-1; 8 bases are shared with TRBD2. The CDR3 loop reads CASSLDQLADNEQFF. The DNA for the CDR3 is TGTGCCAGCAGCTTAGATCAACTAGCGGACAATGAGCAGTTCTTC. Together with reference TRBV7-2 and TRBJ2-1, the CDR3 gives the full variable domain: GAGVSQSPSNKVTEKGKDVELRCDPISGHTALYWYRQSLGQGLEFLIYFQGNSAPDKSGLPSDRFSAERTGGSVSTLTIQRTQQEDSAVYLCASSLDQLADNEQFFGPGTRLTVL.